Sequencing of this TCR beta chain was carried out in a study of cytomegalovirus exposure and HLA in healthy donors. Looked up from germline, CDR1 is SNHLY and CDR2 is FYNNEI. The CDR3 consists of 16 residues. Trimming took 5 bases from V and 7 from J; bases not matched to a gene: 6. TCRdb's table, derived via immunoSEQ multiplex PCR, lists solely in-frame clones and lacks some. The repertoire holds about 130,000 clones, with roughly 95% as singletons. These donors were members of the approximately 110-subject validation cohort, a group separate from the approximately 640-subject first cohort. Worth noting for this clone: Its antigen is as yet unknown.

General study findings and limits: The study put some 150 TCR beta chains on its list as cytomegalovirus-associated.

The TCR originated in a man aged 18 to 30 in good health and CMV-seronegative. The specimen was PBMCs. The V gene is TRBV2, the J gene TRBJ2-1; 15 nucleotides match TRBD2. The CDR3 sequence: CASSPGLAGGWNEQFF. In DNA form, the CDR3 reads TGTGCCAGCAGTCCGGGACTAGCGGGAGGATGGAATGAGCAGTTCTTC.